Listed below are T cell receptor beta chains from one sample, sequenced in a study of T-cell reconstitution after alpha-beta-depleted transplantation in children. Each CDR3 protein gets one entry after TCRdb re-called the PCR reads with MiXCR. In the table there are some 840,000 distinct CDR3 sequences, roughly 15% of which are singletons. The specimen was PBMCs, mostly from graft donor cells, collected 360 days after TCRalphabeta/CD19-depleted stem cell transplant. These receptors came from a male patient aged 10 to 17 who had a stem cell transplant for acute lymphoblastic leukemia, so the T cells may come from the graft donor. Each CDR3 is given with its conserved first and last residue. The D gene is left open where the match is weak. Only part of the rows carry a size: once, few, many, or a class if the clone is expanded.

abundance: NA
j_gene: TRBJ2-1
d_gene: TRBD2
v_gene: TRBV4-1
CDR3aa: CASSPGTRSSNEQFF
CDR3nt: TGCGCCAGCAGCCCAGGGACTAGATCCTCCAATGAGCAGTTCTTC

abundance: NA
j_gene: TRBJ2-7
d_gene: NA
v_gene: TRBV20-1
CDR3aa: CSAITEAYEQYF
CDR3nt: TGCAGTGCTATCACTGAAGCCTACGAGCAGTACTTC

abundance: few
j_gene: TRBJ2-7
d_gene: TRBD2
v_gene: TRBV5-1
CDR3aa: CASSLIAGASYEQYF
CDR3nt: TGCGCCAGCAGCTTAATAGCGGGAGCCAGCTACGAGCAGTACTTC

abundance: NA
j_gene: TRBJ1-2
d_gene: NA
v_gene: TRBV6-1
CDR3aa: CASSALDGPGSSGYTF
CDR3nt: TGTGCCAGCAGTGCCCTGGACGGCCCGGGCAGCTCTGGCTACACCTTC

abundance: many
j_gene: TRBJ1-3
d_gene: TRBD1
v_gene: TRBV27
CDR3aa: CASRQQGFGNTIYF
CDR3nt: TGTGCCAGCAGACAACAGGGGTTTGGAAACACCATATATTTT

abundance: many
j_gene: TRBJ2-1
d_gene: TRBD1
v_gene: TRBV29-1
CDR3aa: CSVLPGGFF
CDR3nt: TGCAGCGTCCTCCCAGGGGGGTTCTTC

abundance: few
j_gene: TRBJ2-3
d_gene: NA
v_gene: TRBV5-1
CDR3aa: CASSLERVPDTQYF
CDR3nt: TGCGCCAGCAGCTTGGAGCGAGTCCCAGATACGCAGTATTTT

abundance: NA
j_gene: TRBJ1-1
d_gene: NA
v_gene: TRBV25-1
CDR3aa: CASSDDPNTEAFF
CDR3nt: TGTGCCAGCAGTGATGATCCGAACACTGAAGCTTTCTTT

abundance: few
j_gene: TRBJ1-5
d_gene: NA
v_gene: TRBV20-1
CDR3aa: CSARVGRDQPQHF
CDR3nt: TGCAGTGCCAGAGTGGGCAGGGACCAGCCCCAGCATTTT

abundance: NA
j_gene: TRBJ2-7
d_gene: NA
v_gene: TRBV20-1
CDR3aa: CSFRGPPGQGVKEEQYF
CDR3nt: TGCAGTTTTAGAGGCCCCCCGGGACAAGGGGTGAAAGAGGAGCAGTACTTC

abundance: NA
j_gene: TRBJ1-1
d_gene: TRBD1
v_gene: TRBV29-1
CDR3aa: CSVLRDRAMNTEAFF
CDR3nt: TGCAGCGTCCTCCGGGACAGGGCTATGAACACTGAAGCTTTCTTT

abundance: NA
j_gene: TRBJ2-3
d_gene: TRBD1
v_gene: TRBV5-1
CDR3aa: CASRPPGQGTDTQYF
CDR3nt: TGCGCCAGCAGACCGCCGGGACAGGGCACAGATACGCAGTATTTT

abundance: NA
j_gene: TRBJ1-2
d_gene: NA
v_gene: TRBV6-4
CDR3aa: CASSPSGFPNYGYTF
CDR3nt: TGTGCCAGCAGTCCCAGCGGGTTCCCAAACTATGGCTACACCTTC

abundance: NA
j_gene: TRBJ2-2
d_gene: NA
v_gene: TRBV20-1
CDR3aa: CSARLSEATGELFF
CDR3nt: TGCAGTGCTAGATTGTCAGAGGCGACCGGGGAGCTGTTTTTT

abundance: NA
j_gene: TRBJ1-2
d_gene: TRBD1
v_gene: TRBV7-9
CDR3aa: CASTQDRGDNYGYTF
CDR3nt: TGTGCCAGCACCCAGGACAGGGGAGACAACTATGGCTACACCTTC

abundance: NA
j_gene: TRBJ2-1
d_gene: NA
v_gene: TRBV6-2/TRBV6-3
CDR3aa: CASSYLIPGPEQFF
CDR3nt: TGTGCCAGCAGTTACCTCATCCCAGGGCCTGAGCAGTTCTTC

abundance: NA
j_gene: TRBJ1-4
d_gene: TRBD1
v_gene: TRBV25-1
CDR3aa: CASSESGTAEKLFF
CDR3nt: TGTGCCAGCAGTGAATCGGGGACAGCGGAAAAACTGTTTTTT

abundance: few
j_gene: TRBJ2-1
d_gene: NA
v_gene: TRBV9
CDR3aa: CASSAGLPLNEQFF
CDR3nt: TGTGCCAGCAGCGCGGGACTCCCTCTGAATGAGCAGTTCTTC

abundance: few
j_gene: TRBJ1-5
d_gene: NA
v_gene: TRBV12-3/TRBV12-4
CDR3aa: CASSLKRAILGSNQPQHF
CDR3nt: TGTGCCAGCAGTTTAAAGCGGGCCATCCTGGGGAGTAATCAGCCCCAGCATTTT

abundance: few
j_gene: TRBJ2-2
d_gene: TRBD2
v_gene: TRBV11-3
CDR3aa: CASSLSTSGPNTGELFF
CDR3nt: TGTGCCAGCAGCTTATCGACTAGCGGGCCGAACACCGGGGAGCTGTTTTTT

abundance: many
j_gene: TRBJ1-5
d_gene: NA
v_gene: TRBV6-2/TRBV6-3
CDR3aa: CASSRGGQPQHF
CDR3nt: TGTGCCAGCAGCCGAGGGGGACAGCCCCAGCATTTT

abundance: few
j_gene: TRBJ1-1
d_gene: NA
v_gene: TRBV5-8
CDR3aa: CASSFARGGEAFF
CDR3nt: TGTGCCAGCAGCTTTGCCAGGGGAGGGGAAGCTTTCTTT

abundance: NA
j_gene: TRBJ2-4
d_gene: NA
v_gene: TRBV5-1
CDR3aa: CASTSDSLLAKNIQYF
CDR3nt: TGCGCCAGCACCTCCGATTCCCTTCTAGCCAAAAACATTCAGTACTTC

abundance: NA
j_gene: TRBJ2-5
d_gene: TRBD1
v_gene: TRBV24-1
CDR3aa: CATSDRRGGRETQYF
CDR3nt: TGTGCCACCAGTGATCGGCGAGGGGGCCGGGAGACCCAGTACTTC

abundance: NA
j_gene: TRBJ2-1
d_gene: TRBD1
v_gene: TRBV12-3/TRBV12-4
CDR3aa: CASSTRGNEQFF
CDR3nt: TGTGCCAGCAGTACCAGGGGGAATGAGCAGTTCTTC

abundance: NA
j_gene: TRBJ1-5
d_gene: NA
v_gene: TRBV7-8
CDR3aa: CASSLSDSNQPQHF
CDR3nt: TGTGCCAGCAGCTTATCAGATAGCAATCAGCCCCAGCATTTT

abundance: NA
j_gene: TRBJ1-4
d_gene: TRBD1
v_gene: TRBV25-1
CDR3aa: CASSESGTGDEKLFF
CDR3nt: TGTGCCAGCAGTGAATCCGGGACAGGGGATGAAAAACTGTTTTTT

abundance: few
j_gene: TRBJ1-6
d_gene: NA
v_gene: TRBV4-2
CDR3aa: CASSRSDYTYNSPLHF
CDR3nt: TGTGCCAGCAGCCGATCAGACTACACCTATAATTCACCCCTCCACTTT

abundance: NA
j_gene: TRBJ1-1
d_gene: NA
v_gene: TRBV5-1
CDR3aa: CASSLGPGSNTEAFF
CDR3nt: TGCGCCAGCAGCTTGGGTCCGGGTTCGAACACTGAAGCTTTCTTT

abundance: NA
j_gene: TRBJ2-5
d_gene: NA
v_gene: TRBV29-1
CDR3aa: CSVTEVRAQETQYF
CDR3nt: TGCAGCGTGACCGAGGTTAGGGCCCAAGAGACCCAGTACTTC

abundance: NA
j_gene: TRBJ2-1
d_gene: NA
v_gene: TRBV2
CDR3aa: CASKSERSSYNEQFF
CDR3nt: TGTGCCAGCAAATCGGAGCGGAGCTCCTACAATGAGCAGTTCTTC

abundance: once
j_gene: TRBJ2-3
d_gene: NA
v_gene: TRBV5-1
CDR3aa: CASSGGSGLATDTQYF
CDR3nt: TGCGCCAGCAGCGGGGGGTCGGGACTGGCCACAGATACGCAGTATTTT

abundance: few
j_gene: TRBJ1-1
d_gene: TRBD1
v_gene: TRBV25-1
CDR3aa: CASSDTGGRRNTEAFF
CDR3nt: TGTGCCAGCAGTGATACAGGGGGCCGAAGGAACACTGAAGCTTTCTTT

abundance: NA
j_gene: TRBJ2-5
d_gene: TRBD1
v_gene: TRBV7-9
CDR3aa: CASSQGDPETQYF
CDR3nt: TGTGCCAGCAGCCAGGGGGACCCAGAGACCCAGTACTTC

abundance: NA
j_gene: TRBJ2-1
d_gene: NA
v_gene: TRBV24-1
CDR3aa: CATSDLGAHGTYNEQFF
CDR3nt: TGTGCCACCAGTGATTTGGGTGCACACGGGACATACAATGAGCAGTTCTTC

abundance: NA
j_gene: TRBJ2-1
d_gene: NA
v_gene: TRBV20-1
CDR3aa: CSAWERLERGNNEQFF
CDR3nt: TGCAGTGCTTGGGAACGACTAGAGAGAGGAAACAATGAGCAGTTCTTC

abundance: NA
j_gene: TRBJ1-3
d_gene: NA
v_gene: TRBV6-1
CDR3aa: CASGTGSGNTIYF
CDR3nt: TGTGCCAGCGGTACAGGCTCTGGAAACACCATATATTTT

abundance: medium-sized
j_gene: TRBJ2-2
d_gene: TRBD1
v_gene: TRBV5-1
CDR3aa: CASSLNRGRDTGELFF
CDR3nt: TGCGCCAGCAGTTTGAACAGGGGGCGCGACACCGGGGAGCTGTTTTTT

abundance: many
j_gene: TRBJ2-2
d_gene: NA
v_gene: TRBV7-3
CDR3aa: CASSLRLNTGELFF
CDR3nt: TGTGCCAGCAGCTTAAGGCTGAACACCGGGGAGCTGTTTTTT

abundance: NA
j_gene: TRBJ2-4
d_gene: TRBD2
v_gene: TRBV20-1
CDR3aa: CSAGGLAGVYIQYF
CDR3nt: TGCAGTGCCGGGGGACTAGCGGGAGTATACATTCAGTACTTC

abundance: few
j_gene: TRBJ2-1
d_gene: TRBD2
v_gene: TRBV7-9
CDR3aa: CASSLTLAVNEQFF
CDR3nt: TGTGCCAGCAGCTTAACCCTAGCGGTCAATGAGCAGTTCTTC

abundance: NA
j_gene: TRBJ2-7
d_gene: NA
v_gene: TRBV5-1
CDR3aa: CASSLEEGRSYEQYF
CDR3nt: TGCGCCAGCAGCTTGGAGGAGGGCCGCTCCTACGAGCAGTACTTC